These 16 T cell receptor beta chains came from one sample sequenced in a study of T cell repertoires in cytomegalovirus infection. TCRdb ran MiXCR on the reads and lists one entry per CDR3 protein. The data show around 270,000 distinct CDR3 sequences, approximately 9.2% seen once. Input material: PBMCs. These receptors were taken from a human donor in good health (CMV status not recorded). Some clones in this sample may be carry-over from other donors' samples.

The chain links TRBV28 to TRBJ2-1, with D tentatively TRBD2 (5 bases). This CDR3 has 18 residues. The germline V gene encodes CDR1 MDHEN and CDR2 SYDVKM. V was pared by 2 bases and J by 0 bases, with 17 bases between. As DNA, the CDR3 is TGTGCCAGCAGTTTAAGCCCTTTGGCTAGCTTCTCCTACAATGAGCAGTTCTTC. Translation gives CASSLSPLASFSYNEQFF. The full variable domain, rest sourced from reference TRBV28 and TRBJ2-1, is DVKVTQSSRYLVKRTGEKVFLECVQDMDHENMFWYRQDPGLGLRLIYFSYDVKMKEKGDIPEGYSVSREKKERFSLILESASTNQTSMYLCASSLSPLASFSYNEQFFGPGTRLTVL.

This clonotype was recorded at least ten times. The CDR3 protein is CASSSSGTTIQETQYF. The CDR3 DNA follows: TGTGCCAGCAGCTCTTCCGGGACTACGATCCAAGAGACCCAGTACTTC. The rearrangement uses TRBV7-2 and TRBJ2-5; 7 bases agree with TRBD2. This CDR3 contains 16 residues. V was pared by 4 bases and J by 1 base, with 9 bases of the junction left unmatched. Germline loops: CDR1 SGHTA, CDR2 FQGNSA.

The chain joins TRBV6-9 to TRBJ2-2; D is unresolved. CDR1 is MNHGY, CDR2 SVAAGI, per germline. The CDR3 extends over 14 amino acids. V was pared by 6 bases and J by 5 bases, with 13 bases between. DNA of the CDR3: TGTGCCAGCAGGATTGTTAGGGAAACCGGGGAGCTGTTTTTT. As protein: CASRIVRETGELFF.

This clonotype was seen at least ten times. J is TRBJ1-6 and V is TRBV7-8; D is unresolved. CDR1 is SGHVS, CDR2 FQNEAQ, per germline. V was clipped by 10 bases and J by 7 bases, with 20 bases between them. The CDR3 is 15 amino acids. The CDR3 DNA reads as TGTGCCACCAAACGCGACGGGCTTGGCAATTCACCCCTCCACTTT. Its protein product is CATKRDGLGNSPLHF.

V is TRBV29-1 and J is TRBJ2-1, with 12 bases matching TRBD2. The V gene end was trimmed by 4 bases and the J gene end by 8 bases; junction bases not matched to a gene: 3. Germline V CDR1 and CDR2: SQVTM, ANQGSEA. The length of the CDR3 is 13 residues. For the CDR3, the DNA is TGCAGCGTTGGACTAGCGGGAGCTGATGAGCAGTTCTTC. Translating gives CSVGLAGADEQFF.

This clonotype was recorded a few times. This chain uses TRBV6-5 with TRBJ1-1, with D uncertain. The length of the CDR3 is 15 residues. Trimming took off 2 bases at V and 4 bases at J, with 14 bases between the two ends. Germline CDR1 and CDR2: MNHEY and SVGAGI. In DNA form, the CDR3 reads TGTGCCAGCAGTTACGGATGGTCTGATGGCACTGAAGCTTTCTTT. Protein: CASSYGWSDGTEAFF.

This clonotype was seen at least ten times. V usage is TRBV28 and J usage is TRBJ1-5, with a possible D match to TRBD1 (5 bases). The V gene's germline CDR1 is MDHEN and CDR2 SYDVKM. CDR3 length: 17 amino acids. V gave up 5 bases and J gave up 4 bases, with 21 bases separating them. CDR3 sequence (DNA): TGTGCCAGCAGTCTTATTCCCAGGGTCGGCGAGAATCAGCCCCAGCATTTT. Its protein product is CASSLIPRVGENQPQHF.

The rearrangement joins TRBV19 to TRBJ2-7, with D unresolved. V lost 3 bases and J 1 base, leaving 13 bases between the germline ends. This CDR3 has 15 residues. Germline V gene lookup returns CDR1 LNHDA and CDR2 SQIVND (reference sequence). Here the CDR3 reads CASSIGWGRSYEQYF. CDR3 sequence (DNA): TGTGCCAGTAGTATCGGATGGGGTAGGTCCTACGAGCAGTACTTC.

This clonotype was seen a handful of times. The rearrangement links TRBV20-1 to TRBJ1-1; D remains unclear. The germline gives CDR1 DFQATT, CDR2 SNEGSKA (reference sequence). Trimming left V 0 bases short and J 7 bases short, with 12 bases between. CDR3 length: 13 residues. The DNA for the CDR3 is TGCAGTGCTAGAGATAAGGTCGTACTTGAAGCTTTCTTT. It is translated as CSARDKVVLEAFF.

This clonotype was counted many times. The V call is TRBV30, the J call TRBJ1-1; 7 bases line up with TRBD1. The CDR3 is 15 amino acids. Trimming at V came to 0 bases and at J to 4 bases, leaving 8 bases not matched to a gene. Germline V gene lookup returns CDR1 GTSNPN and CDR2 SVGIG (reference sequence). The CDR3 sequence is CAWSVSRQGGTEAFF. CDR3 nucleotides: TGTGCCTGGAGTGTCTCCCGACAGGGTGGCACTGAAGCTTTCTTT.

V and J are TRBV18 and TRBJ2-7; TRBD2 matches at 11 bases. The CDR3 covers 15 residues. Germline trimming cut 6 bases from V and 1 base from J; bases unmatched to any gene: 5. CDR1 KGHSH and CDR2 LQKENI come from the germline V gene. DNA for the CDR3: TGTGCCAGCTCGCAGACTAGCGGGGTTTCCTACGAGCAGTACTTC. Translating gives CASSQTSGVSYEQYF.

This clonotype was counted many times. V usage is TRBV28 and J usage is TRBJ2-2; TRBD1 matches at 7 bases. This CDR3 is 15 amino acids long. V lost 3 bases to trimming and J lost 3 bases; unmatched junction nucleotides: 4. Germline loops: CDR1 MDHEN, CDR2 SYDVKM. DNA of the CDR3: TGTGCCAGCAGTTTCAGACAGGGTTACACCGGGGAGCTGTTTTTT. As protein: CASSFRQGYTGELFF.

This clonotype was detected ten times or more. The chain links TRBV7-2 to TRBJ2-1; 9 bases align to TRBD2. Looked up from germline, CDR1 is SGHTA and CDR2 is FQGNSA. The length of the CDR3 is 16 residues. The V gene end was trimmed by 4 bases and the J gene end by 8 bases; junction bases not matched to a gene: 12. CDR3: CASSSAWRGGYDEQFF. CDR3 sequence (DNA): TGTGCCAGCAGCTCCGCCTGGCGGGGGGGCTATGATGAGCAGTTCTTC.

This clonotype was counted at least ten times. The V gene is TRBV20-1, the J gene TRBJ2-1; D is undetermined. Trimming removed 0 bases from V and 3 bases from J, with 12 bases in between. This CDR3 contains 15 residues. Germline V gene lookup returns CDR1 DFQATT and CDR2 SNEGSKA (reference sequence). The CDR3 DNA reads TGCAGTGCTAGAGATTCCCAGCTGCTCTACAATGAGCAGTTCTTC. Translating gives CSARDSQLLYNEQFF.

This clonotype was detected a few times. V usage is TRBV24-1 and J usage is TRBJ2-5, with D maybe TRBD2 (6 bases). The CDR3 is 15 amino acids. Trimming cost V 0 bases and J 5 bases, with 12 bases left between them. Germline CDR1 KGHDR, CDR2 SFDVKD. The CDR3 DNA reads as TGTGCCACCAGTGATTTGCAGGAGGGGAGGGAGACCCAGTACTTC. This gives the protein CATSDLQEGRETQYF.

CDR3 amino acids: CASSPHGTGQAEAFF. The CDR3 DNA reads as TGTGCCAGCTCACCCCACGGGACAGGTCAGGCTGAAGCTTTCTTT. The V call is TRBV18, the J call TRBJ1-1; TRBD1 matches 8 bases. V trimming: 3 bases; J trimming: 6 bases; junction bases outside the gene matches: 9. The CDR3 runs to 15 residues. Germline assignment: CDR1 KGHSH and CDR2 LQKENI.